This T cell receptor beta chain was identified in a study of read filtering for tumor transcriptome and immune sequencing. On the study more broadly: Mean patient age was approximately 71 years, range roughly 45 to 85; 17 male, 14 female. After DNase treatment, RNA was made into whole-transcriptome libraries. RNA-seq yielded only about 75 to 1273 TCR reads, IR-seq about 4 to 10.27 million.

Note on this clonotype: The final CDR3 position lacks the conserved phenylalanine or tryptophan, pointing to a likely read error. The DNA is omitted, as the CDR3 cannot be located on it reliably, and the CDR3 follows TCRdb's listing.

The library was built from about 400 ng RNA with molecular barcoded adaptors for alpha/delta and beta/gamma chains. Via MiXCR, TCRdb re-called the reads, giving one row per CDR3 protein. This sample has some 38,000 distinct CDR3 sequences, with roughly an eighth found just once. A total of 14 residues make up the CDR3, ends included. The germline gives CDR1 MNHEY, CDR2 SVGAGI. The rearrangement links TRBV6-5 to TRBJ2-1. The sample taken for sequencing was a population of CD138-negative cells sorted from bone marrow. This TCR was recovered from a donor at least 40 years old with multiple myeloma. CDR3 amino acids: CASSSSGIKSEQIY.